Below, 15 T cell receptor beta chains from the same sample are listed, as sequenced in a study of identical twins. TCRdb reanalysed the 5' RACE reads using MiXCR and keeps one entry per CDR3 protein. In the table there are 550,000 to 700,000 distinct CDR3 sequences, 21% of which are singletons. These same data were also listed under a study on T cells expressing NK-cell markers.

Sequencing was carried out using PBMCs. These receptors were taken from a woman between 18 and 29 years old in good health.

This chain joins TRBV6-5 and TRBJ2-2; D tentatively reads TRBD1 or TRBD2 (5 bases each). The CDR3 consists of 14 residues. Germline CDR1 is MNHEY and CDR2 is SVGAGI. V lost 2 bases, J lost 6 bases, and 10 bases lay in between. The CDR3 DNA sequence: TGTGCCAGCAGTTACAGGGGAGCGGCCGGGGAGCTGTTTTTT. The encoded protein is CASSYRGAAGELFF.

This sequence joins TRBV12-3 or TRBV12-4 and TRBJ2-5, with D maybe TRBD2 (5 bases). Trimming pared 6 bases from V and 5 bases from J, leaving 10 bases between. The CDR3 runs to 12 residues. CDR3 sequence (DNA): TGTGCCAGCAGAGGAGGATCGGAGACCCAGTACTTC. Translated: CASRGGSETQYF.

This clonotype was observed a handful of times. J is TRBJ1-2 and V is TRBV11-2, with TRBD1 matching over 7 bases. Germline V gene data show CDR1 as SGHAT and CDR2 as FQNNGV. The length of the CDR3 is 16 residues. Unmatched junction bases numbered 11, after V lost 3 bases and J lost 4 bases. CDR3: CASSFLDRSLGYGYTF. The CDR3 coding sequence is TGTGCCAGCAGCTTTTTGGACAGGTCACTCGGCTATGGCTACACCTTC.

A few counts support this clonotype. J is TRBJ2-7 and V is TRBV25-1; no clear D. The CDR3 spans 13 residues. Trimming took off 5 bases at V and 3 bases at J, with 11 bases between the two ends. CDR1 and CDR2 (germline): MGHDK, SYGVNS. CDR3 coding DNA: TGTGCCAGCAGTTCTGTGGGTAACTACGAGCAGTACTTC. Its protein product is CASSSVGNYEQYF.

V gene TRBV14 combines with J gene TRBJ2-3; 7 nucleotides agree with TRBD2. Unmatched junction bases numbered 7, after V lost 4 bases and J lost 0 bases. CDR1 is SGHDN and CDR2 is FVKESK in the germline V gene. The CDR3 extends over 16 amino acids. The CDR3 DNA is TGTGCCAGCAGCCCACTGACTAGCACTAGCACAGATACGCAGTATTTT. It codes for CASSPLTSTSTDTQYF.

This clonotype was seen a handful of times. This chain links TRBV9 with TRBJ2-1; D not resolved. Trimming took off 0 bases at V and 6 bases at J, with 10 bases between the two ends. The CDR3 extends over 14 amino acids. Germline CDR1 and CDR2: SGDLS and YYNGEE. The CDR3 DNA reads as TGTGCCAGCAGCGTAGTAGGGATGGGCAATGAGCAGTTCTTC. This translates into CASSVVGMGNEQFF.

The gene calls are TRBV5-6 and TRBJ2-2; 7 positions match TRBD1. The germline CDR1 and CDR2 sequences are SGHDT and YYEEEE. J lost 0 bases, V lost 5 bases, and 7 bases had no gene match. This CDR3 has 16 residues. Here the CDR3 reads CASRHLGTANTGELFF. CDR3 nucleotide sequence: TGTGCCAGCAGGCATTTGGGGACAGCGAACACCGGGGAGCTGTTTTTT.

V usage is TRBV3-1 and J usage is TRBJ2-5, with 11 bases lining up with TRBD2. The CDR3 length is 15 residues. The germline CDR1 and CDR2 sequences are LGHDT and YNNKEL (reference sequence). Trimming took 6 bases from V and 5 from J; bases not matched to a gene: 8. The CDR3 spells CASRVAGGPEETQYF. CDR3 nucleotides: TGTGCCAGCAGGGTAGCGGGAGGGCCTGAGGAGACCCAGTACTTC.

This clonotype was seen more than once but under ten times. The V call is TRBV13, the J call TRBJ1-2; 12 nucleotides line up with TRBD1. V gave up 8 bases and J gave up 13 bases; unmatched junction bases: 8. This CDR3 is 12 amino acids long. Germline V CDR1 and CDR2: PRHDT, FYEKMQ (reference sequence). The CDR3 DNA sequence: TGTGCCAGCGGGACAGGGGGCGCGATATCCACCTTC. Translated, it gives CASGTGGAISTF.

The rearrangement links TRBV5-1 to TRBJ1-4; D is unresolved. Between the trimmed V and J ends, which lost 1 base and 0 bases, there was a span of 4 bases. Germline CDR1 SGHRS, CDR2 YFSETQ. This CDR3 region has 14 residues. The CDR3 DNA is TGCGCCAGCAGCTTGTCCCCAACTAATGAAAAACTGTTTTTT. It yields the protein CASSLSPTNEKLFF.

J is TRBJ2-5 and V is TRBV2; tentative D call: TRBD1 (5 bases). The CDR3 covers 15 residues. Germline CDR1 reads SNHLY; CDR2 reads FYNNEI. V lost 5 bases and J 4 bases, leaving 17 bases between the germline ends. In DNA, the CDR3 is TGTGCCAGCAGTAACAGGTCGACCCTTGGAGAGACCCAGTACTTC. This translates into CASSNRSTLGETQYF.

V is TRBV20-1 and J is TRBJ2-1; 7 nucleotides line up with TRBD1. The CDR3 totals 14 residues. The germline gives CDR1 DFQATT, CDR2 SNEGSKA (reference sequence). The ends lost 4 bases at V and 4 bases at J; junction bases unmatched: 7. CDR3 DNA sequence: TGCAGTGCTATGGGACAGAAGAAATACAATGAGCAGTTCTTC. Protein sequence: CSAMGQKKYNEQFF.

The chain couples TRBV10-2 to TRBJ2-4, with TRBD2 matching 9 bases. This CDR3 contains 16 residues. Looked up from germline, CDR1 is WSHSY and CDR2 is SAAADI. V shed 1 base and J 5 bases; nucleotides not matched to a gene: 6. The CDR3 spells CASSEWGSGGQNIQYF. The CDR3 DNA reads as TGCGCCAGCAGTGAGTGGGGGAGCGGGGGGCAAAACATTCAGTACTTC.

This clonotype was found a few times. V is TRBV5-1 and J is TRBJ2-6; D gene ambiguous. Deletions cut 7 bases from V and 2 bases from J, with 7 bases between. Germline V gene lookup returns CDR1 SGHRS and CDR2 YFSETQ. This CDR3 contains 13 residues. CDR3 bases: TGCGCCAGCTTGAATACTGGGGCCAACGTCCTGACTTTC. Amino acid sequence: CASLNTGANVLTF. Using reference TRBV5-1 and TRBJ2-6 for the parts outside the CDR3, the full variable domain is KAGVTQTPRYLIKTRGQQVTLSCSPISGHRSVSWYQQTPGQGLQFLFEYFSETQRNKGNFPGRFSGRQFSNSRSEMNVSTLELGDSALYLCASLNTGANVLTFGAGSRLTVL.

This clonotype has a handful of counts. The chain employs TRBV5-1 and TRBJ2-5, with no clear D. CDR1 is SGHRS, CDR2 YFSETQ, per germline. Between the trimmed V and J ends, which lost 0 bases and 2 bases, there was a span of 8 bases. This CDR3 is 14 amino acids long. The CDR3: CASSLEQEQETQYF. Written as DNA, the CDR3 is TGCGCCAGCAGCTTGGAGCAGGAGCAAGAGACCCAGTACTTC. Using reference TRBV5-1 and TRBJ2-5 for the parts outside the CDR3, the full variable domain is KAGVTQTPRYLIKTRGQQVTLSCSPISGHRSVSWYQQTPGQGLQFLFEYFSETQRNKGNFPGRFSGRQFSNSRSEMNVSTLELGDSALYLCASSLEQEQETQYFGPGTRLLVL.